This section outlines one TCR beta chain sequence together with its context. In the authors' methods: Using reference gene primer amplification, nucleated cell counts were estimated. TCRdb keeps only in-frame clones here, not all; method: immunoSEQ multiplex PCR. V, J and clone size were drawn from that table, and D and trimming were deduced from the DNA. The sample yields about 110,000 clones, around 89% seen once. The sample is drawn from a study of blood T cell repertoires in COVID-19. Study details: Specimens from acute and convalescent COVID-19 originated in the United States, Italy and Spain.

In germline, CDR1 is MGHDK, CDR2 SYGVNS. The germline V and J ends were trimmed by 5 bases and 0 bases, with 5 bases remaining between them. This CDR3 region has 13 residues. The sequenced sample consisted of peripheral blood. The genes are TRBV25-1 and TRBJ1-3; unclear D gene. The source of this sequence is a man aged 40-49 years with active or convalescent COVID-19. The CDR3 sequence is CASSRSSGNTIYF. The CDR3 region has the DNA TGTGCCAGCAGTCGCAGCTCTGGAAACACCATATATTTT.